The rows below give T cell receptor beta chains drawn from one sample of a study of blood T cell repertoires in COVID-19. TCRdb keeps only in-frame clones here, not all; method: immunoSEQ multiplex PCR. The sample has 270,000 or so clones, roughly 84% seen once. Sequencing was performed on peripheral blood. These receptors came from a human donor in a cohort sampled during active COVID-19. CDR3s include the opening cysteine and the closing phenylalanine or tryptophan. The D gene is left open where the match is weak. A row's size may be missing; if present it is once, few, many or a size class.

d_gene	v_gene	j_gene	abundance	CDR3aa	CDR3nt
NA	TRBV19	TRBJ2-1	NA	CASTERTNYNEQFF	TGTGCCAGTACGGAGCGCACAAATTACAATGAGCAGTTCTTC
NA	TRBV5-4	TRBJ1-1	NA	CASSVTANTEAFF	TGTGCCAGCAGCGTCACAGCGAACACTGAAGCTTTCTTT
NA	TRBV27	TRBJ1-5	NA	CASSSGWQNNQPQHF	TGTGCCAGCAGTTCTGGTTGGCAGAACAATCAGCCCCAGCATTTT
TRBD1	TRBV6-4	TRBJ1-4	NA	CASRETGLANEKLFF	TGTGCCAGCAGAGAGACAGGGCTGGCTAATGAAAAACTGTTTTTT
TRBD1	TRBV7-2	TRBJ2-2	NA	CASRPGTGNTGELFF	TGTGCCAGCAGGCCCGGGACAGGGAACACCGGGGAGCTGTTTTTT
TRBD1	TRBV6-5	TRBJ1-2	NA	CASRILQGVNYGYTF	TGTGCCAGCAGAATATTACAGGGGGTTAACTATGGCTACACCTTC
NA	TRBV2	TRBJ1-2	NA	CASRSNAILNYGYTF	TGTGCCAGCAGGAGTAACGCCATACTTAACTATGGCTACACCTTC
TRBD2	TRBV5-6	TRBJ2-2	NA	CASSRRTSGVNTGELFF	TGTGCCAGCAGCAGACGAACTAGCGGAGTTAACACCGGGGAGCTGTTTTTT
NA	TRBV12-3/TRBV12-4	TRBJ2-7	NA	CASRGPTAGQYF	TGTGCCAGCAGGGGCCCGACAGCTGGGCAGTACTTC
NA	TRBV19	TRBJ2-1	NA	CASSQGSSYNEQFF	TGTGCCAGTAGCCAGGGGAGCTCCTACAATGAGCAGTTCTTC
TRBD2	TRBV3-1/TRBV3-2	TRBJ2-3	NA	CASSSSSGPTDTQYF	TGTGCCAGCAGCTCTTCTAGCGGGCCCACAGATACGCAGTATTTT
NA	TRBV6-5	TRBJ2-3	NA	CASRANRVSDTQYF	TGTGCCAGCAGGGCGAACAGGGTTTCAGATACGCAGTATTTT
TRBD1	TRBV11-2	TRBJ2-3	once	CASSLSSSLQGLTDTQYF	TGTGCCAGCAGCTTAAGCTCGTCCTTACAGGGGTTGACGGATACGCAGTATTTT
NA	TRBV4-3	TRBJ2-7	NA	CASSQGAGRSYEQYF	TGCGCCAGCAGCCAAGGGGCAGGGCGATCCTACGAGCAGTACTTC
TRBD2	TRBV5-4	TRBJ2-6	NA	CASSLGGVSGANVLTF	TGTGCCAGCAGCCTGGGGGGGGTCTCTGGGGCCAACGTCCTGACTTTC
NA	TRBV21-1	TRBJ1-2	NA	CASRTAKPLYGYTF	TGTGCCAGCAGAACAGCTAAACCCCTCTATGGCTACACCTTC
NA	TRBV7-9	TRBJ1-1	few	CASSPGSRTGNTEAFF	TGTGCCAGCAGTCCCGGGAGCAGAACAGGGAACACTGAAGCTTTCTTT
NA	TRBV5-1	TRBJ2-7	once	CASSFTAEYEQYF	TGCGCCAGCAGCTTCACAGCGGAGTACGAGCAGTACTTC
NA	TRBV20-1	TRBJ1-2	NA	CSARTGGGYTF	TGCAGTGCGAGAACAGGTGGCGGCTACACCTTC
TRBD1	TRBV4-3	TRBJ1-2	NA	CASSQDRGNYGYTF	TGCGCCAGCAGCCAGGACAGGGGTAACTATGGCTACACCTTC
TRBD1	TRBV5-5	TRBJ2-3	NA	CASSNRGTDTQYF	TGTGCCAGCAGCAACAGGGGAACAGATACGCAGTATTTT
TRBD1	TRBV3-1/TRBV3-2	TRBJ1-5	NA	CASSPGQGNQPQHF	TGTGCCAGCAGCCCTGGACAGGGCAATCAGCCCCAGCATTTT
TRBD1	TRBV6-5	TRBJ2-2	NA	CASSYSNTGVTGELFF	TGTGCCAGCAGTTACTCAAATACAGGGGTGACCGGGGAGCTGTTTTTT
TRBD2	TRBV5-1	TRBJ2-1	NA	CASSLVGGGRGSYNEQFF	TGCGCCAGCAGCTTAGTCGGTGGCGGGAGGGGCTCCTACAATGAGCAGTTCTTC
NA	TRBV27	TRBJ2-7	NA	CASSSLYEQYF	TGTGCCAGCAGTTCCCTCTACGAGCAGTACTTC
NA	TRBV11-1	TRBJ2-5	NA	CASSPSLETQYF	TGTGCCAGCAGCCCGAGCTTGGAGACCCAGTACTTC
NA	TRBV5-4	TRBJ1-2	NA	CASSTTDYGYTF	TGTGCCAGCAGCACGACAGACTATGGCTACACCTTC
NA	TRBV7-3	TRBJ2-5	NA	CASSSAPGETQYF	TGTGCCAGCAGCTCCGCGCCTGGTGAGACCCAGTACTTC
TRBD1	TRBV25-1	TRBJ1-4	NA	CASRSGQGSGEKLFF	TGTGCCAGCAGATCGGGACAGGGGTCTGGTGAAAAACTGTTTTTT
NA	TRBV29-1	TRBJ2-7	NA	CSVATGYEQYF	TGCAGCGTCGCGACAGGTTACGAGCAGTACTTC